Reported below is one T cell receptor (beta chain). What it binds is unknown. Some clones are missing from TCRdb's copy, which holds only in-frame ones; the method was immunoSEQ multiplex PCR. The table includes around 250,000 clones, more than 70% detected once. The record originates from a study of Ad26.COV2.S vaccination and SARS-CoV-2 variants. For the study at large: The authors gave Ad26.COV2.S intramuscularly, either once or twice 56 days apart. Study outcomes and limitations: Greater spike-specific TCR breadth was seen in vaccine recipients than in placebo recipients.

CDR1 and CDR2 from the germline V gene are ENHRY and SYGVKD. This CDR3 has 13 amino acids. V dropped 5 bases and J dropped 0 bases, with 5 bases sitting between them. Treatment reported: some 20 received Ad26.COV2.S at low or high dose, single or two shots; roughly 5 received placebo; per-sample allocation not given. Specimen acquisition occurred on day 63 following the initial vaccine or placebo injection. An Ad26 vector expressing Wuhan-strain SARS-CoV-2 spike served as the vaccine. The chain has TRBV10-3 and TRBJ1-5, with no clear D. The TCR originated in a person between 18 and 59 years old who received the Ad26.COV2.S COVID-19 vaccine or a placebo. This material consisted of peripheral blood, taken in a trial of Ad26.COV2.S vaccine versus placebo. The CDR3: CAISKDSNQPQHF. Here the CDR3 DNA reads TGTGCCATCAGTAAAGATAGCAATCAGCCCCAGCATTTT.